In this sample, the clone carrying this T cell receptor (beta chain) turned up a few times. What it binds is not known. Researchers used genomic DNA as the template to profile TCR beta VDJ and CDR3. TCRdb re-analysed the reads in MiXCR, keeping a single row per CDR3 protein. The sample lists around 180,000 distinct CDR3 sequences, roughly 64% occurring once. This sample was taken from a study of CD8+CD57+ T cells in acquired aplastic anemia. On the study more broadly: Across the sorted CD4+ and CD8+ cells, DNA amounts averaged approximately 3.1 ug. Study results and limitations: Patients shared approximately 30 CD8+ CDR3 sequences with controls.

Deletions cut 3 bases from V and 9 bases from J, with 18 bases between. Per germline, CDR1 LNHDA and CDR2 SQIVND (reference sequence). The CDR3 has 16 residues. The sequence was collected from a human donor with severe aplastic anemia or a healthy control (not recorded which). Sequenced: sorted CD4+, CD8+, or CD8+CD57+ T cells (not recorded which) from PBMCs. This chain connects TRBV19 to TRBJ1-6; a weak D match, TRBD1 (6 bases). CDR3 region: CASSMGRFEGGSPLHF. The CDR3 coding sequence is TGTGCCAGTAGTATGGGCCGCTTCGAGGGGGGTTCACCCCTCCACTTT.